This TCR beta chain was sequenced for a study of blood T cell repertoires in COVID-19. Study-wide background: Sites in the United States, Italy and Spain provided acute and convalescent COVID-19 samples. T cells, B-cell-depleted T cells, or PBMCs supplied cDNA or gDNA.

Trimming took off 0 bases at V and 4 bases at J, with 12 bases between the two ends. The CDR3 sequence is 15 residues long. CDR1 is LNHDA and CDR2 is SQIVND in the germline V gene (reference sequence). Source study methods: Amplification from reference gene primers served as the basis for estimated nucleated cell counts. Assay used: immunoSEQ multiplex PCR; TCRdb lists only in-frame clones, some missing. V, J and clone size are those of that table, while D and trimming were read from the DNA. The sample has 300,000 or so clones; around 90% are singletons. The receptor was isolated from a young man who had recovered from COVID-19. What was sequenced was peripheral blood. This rearrangement joins TRBV19 to TRBJ1-1; no clear D gene. In DNA form, the CDR3 reads TGTGCCAGTAGTATAGACCCGGGTGTAGGCACTGAAGCTTTCTTT. Its protein product is CASSIDPGVGTEAFF. Complete variable domain (other parts from reference TRBV19 and TRBJ1-1): DGGITQSPKYLFRKEGQNVTLSCEQNLNHDAMYWYRQDPGQGLRLIYYSQIVNDFQKGDIAEGYSVSREKKESFPLTVTSAQKNPTAFYLCASSIDPGVGTEAFFGQGTRLTVV.